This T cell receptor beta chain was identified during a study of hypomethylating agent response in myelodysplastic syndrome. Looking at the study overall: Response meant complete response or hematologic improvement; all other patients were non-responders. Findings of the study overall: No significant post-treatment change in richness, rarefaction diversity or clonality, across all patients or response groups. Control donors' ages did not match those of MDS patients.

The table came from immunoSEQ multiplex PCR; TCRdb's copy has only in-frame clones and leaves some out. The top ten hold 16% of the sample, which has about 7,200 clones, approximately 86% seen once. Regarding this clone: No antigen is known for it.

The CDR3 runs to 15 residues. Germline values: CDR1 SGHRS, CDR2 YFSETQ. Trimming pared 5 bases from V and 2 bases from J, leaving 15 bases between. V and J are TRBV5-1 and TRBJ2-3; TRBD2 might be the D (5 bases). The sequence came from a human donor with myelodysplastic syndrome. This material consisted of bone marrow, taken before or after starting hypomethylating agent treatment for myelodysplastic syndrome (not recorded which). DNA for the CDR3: TGCGCCAGCAGGGTTGAGCGGTGGGCCACAGATACGCAGTATTTT. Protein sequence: CASRVERWATDTQYF.